The 29 T cell receptor beta chains in this list originate from one sample, sequenced in a study of blood T cell repertoires in COVID-19. Assay: immunoSEQ multiplex PCR; the TCRdb copy retains only in-frame clones and omits some. This table has some 100,000 clones, 80% to 90% appearing once. Material for sequencing was PBMCs or T cells enriched from blood (not recorded which). The receptors were sampled from a woman aged 50 to 65 who had recovered from COVID-19.

This sequence joins TRBV27 and TRBJ2-7, with D unclear. This CDR3 contains 15 residues. The V end was cut by 6 bases, the J end by 0 bases, with 15 bases between. CDR1 MNHEY and CDR2 SMNVEV come from the germline V gene (reference sequence). CDR3 DNA sequence: TGTGCCAGCAGCCCGCTGGCGGCGAGCTCCTACGAGCAGTACTTC. It encodes CASSPLAASSYEQYF.

The chain has TRBV30 and TRBJ2-7; 7 bases are shared with TRBD1. V lost 5 bases, J lost 4 bases, and 11 bases stayed unmatched. The CDR3 contains 14 residues. Germline CDR1 is GTSNPN and CDR2 is SVGIG (reference sequence). The CDR3 DNA is TGTGCCTGGCTCGACAGGGTACTTAGGTACGAGCAGTACTTC. Amino acids: CAWLDRVLRYEQYF.

V is TRBV5-4 and J is TRBJ1-1; 10 bases are shared with TRBD1. The CDR3 has 15 residues. Germline V gives CDR1 SGHNT, CDR2 YYREEE (reference sequence). V dropped 4 bases and J dropped 4; count of bases not matched to a gene: 7. CDR3 DNA: TGTGCCAGCAGCATCCGGGACAGGGGATCCACTGAAGCTTTCTTT. Its protein is CASSIRDRGSTEAFF.

This chain connects TRBV18 to TRBJ2-5; D uncertain. V dropped 2 bases and J dropped 4 bases, with 14 bases sitting between them. CDR1 is KGHSH, CDR2 LQKENI, per germline. The CDR3 runs 15 residues. The CDR3 is CASSPKSRGGETQYF. The CDR3 DNA sequence: TGTGCCAGCTCACCAAAATCGCGAGGTGGAGAGACCCAGTACTTC.

The gene calls are TRBV30 and TRBJ2-6; D not certain. Germline values: CDR1 GTSNPN, CDR2 SVGIG (reference sequence). This CDR3 spans 16 amino acids. V lost 1 base and J lost 5, with 15 bases in between. CDR3 amino acids: CAWSELRQSRANVLTF. CDR3 nucleotide sequence: TGTGCCTGGAGTGAATTGCGTCAAAGTCGGGCCAACGTCCTGACTTTC.

This clone was seen just once. V is TRBV2 and J is TRBJ2-7; TRBD1 might be the D (6 bases). Per the germline V gene, CDR1 is SNHLY and CDR2 is FYNNEI. The CDR3 length is 12 residues. The ends were cut back, 6 bases at V and 6 bases at J, with 12 bases in the middle. CDR3 sequence reads: CASRSGGLEQYF. The CDR3 nucleotides read TGTGCCAGCAGGAGTGGGGGCCTCGAGCAGTACTTC.

The V and J genes are TRBV18 and TRBJ1-2; 8 nucleotides agree with TRBD1. The CDR3 has 15 residues. J lost 5 bases, V lost 4 bases, and 9 bases had no gene match. Per the germline V gene, CDR1 is KGHSH and CDR2 is LQKENI. CDR3: CASSRTGTGYYGYTF. For the CDR3, the DNA is TGTGCCAGCTCACGGACAGGGACGGGGTATTATGGCTACACCTTC.

This chain links TRBV11-3 with TRBJ1-1; D might be TRBD1 (5 bases). The CDR3 contains 15 residues. Per the germline V gene, CDR1 is SGHNT and CDR2 is YENEEA. V was trimmed by 3 bases and J by 0 bases, leaving 11 bases between them. In nucleotides, the CDR3 is TGTGCCAGCAGCTTGACAGCCAATATGAACACTGAAGCTTTCTTT. It translates to CASSLTANMNTEAFF.

The chain joins TRBV3-1 (or the pseudogene TRBV3-2) to TRBJ2-7; 9 bases are a match to TRBD2. This CDR3 comprises 13 residues. After removal of 6 bases from V and 4 bases from J, the junction contained 4 bases not matched to a gene. CDR1 is LGHDT, CDR2 YNNKEL, per germline (reference sequence). The CDR3 nucleotides are TGTGCCAGCAGGCCGGGACTAGCTTACGAGCAGTACTTC. Translated: CASRPGLAYEQYF.

V gene TRBV6-4 combines with J gene TRBJ1-5; perhaps TRBD1 as D (5 bases). V lost 6 bases to trimming and J lost 5 bases, with 17 bases between them. The germline gives CDR1 MRHNA, CDR2 SNTAGT. CDR3 size: 15 residues. CDR3 loop: CASRGFGGVHQPQHF. The CDR3 DNA is TGTGCCAGCAGGGGCTTTGGAGGGGTGCATCAGCCCCAGCATTTT.

V gene TRBV5-8 combines with J gene TRBJ2-1; 11 bases line up with TRBD2. The CDR3 is made up of 15 amino acids. CDR1 SGHTS and CDR2 YDEGEE come from the germline V gene. V shed 4 bases and J 7 bases; nucleotides not matched to a gene: 7. The CDR3 region is CASSPGTSGWNEQFF. The CDR3 coding sequence is TGTGCCAGCAGCCCCGGGACTAGCGGTTGGAATGAGCAGTTCTTC.

V gene TRBV27 combines with J gene TRBJ2-1, with 7 bases identical to TRBD2. The CDR3 extends over 17 amino acids. After removal of 2 bases from V and 0 bases from J, the junction contained 7 bases not matched to a gene. The V gene's germline CDR1 is MNHEY and CDR2 SMNVEV (reference sequence). Written as DNA, the CDR3 is TGTGCCAGCAGTTTAGGAGCGGGAATAAGCTCCTACAATGAGCAGTTCTTC. It yields the protein CASSLGAGISSYNEQFF.

This rearrangement joins TRBV28 to TRBJ2-2, with 9 bases matching TRBD2. J was trimmed by 7 bases and V by 6 bases; bases with no gene match: 18. The CDR3 has 18 residues. Germline-derived CDR1 and CDR2 are MDHEN and SYDVKM. In DNA, the CDR3 is TGTGCCAGCAGCCCGAGGGGGCGTGGAGCGGGAGGTAACGGGGAGCTGTTTTTT. Its translation: CASSPRGRGAGGNGELFF.

The rearrangement links TRBV19 to TRBJ1-1, with D unresolved. CDR1 is LNHDA and CDR2 is SQIVND in the germline V gene (reference sequence). CDR3 size: 17 residues. V shed 1 base and J shed 0 bases, with 15 bases lying between them. CDR3 DNA: TGTGCCAGTAGTATAGTACAGCCCATTCTCATGAACACTGAAGCTTTCTTT. This gives the protein CASSIVQPILMNTEAFF.

The genes are TRBV3-1 (or the pseudogene TRBV3-2) and TRBJ2-1; 8 bases match TRBD2. V dropped 1 base and J dropped 0; count of bases not matched to a gene: 2. Germline CDR1 is LGHDT and CDR2 is YNNKEL (reference sequence). The CDR3 runs to 16 residues. CDR3 region: CASSQGGLASYNEQFF. The CDR3 nucleotides are TGTGCCAGCAGCCAAGGTGGACTAGCCTCCTACAATGAGCAGTTCTTC.

V gene TRBV6-1 combines with J gene TRBJ2-7, with D tentatively TRBD1 (6 bases). CDR1 and CDR2 (germline): MNHNS, SASEGT. The CDR3 is 16 residues long. The ends were cut back, 4 bases at V and 0 bases at J, with 16 bases in the middle. CDR3 sequence reads: CASSASGTRTSYEQYF. CDR3 bases: TGTGCCAGCAGTGCCTCCGGGACAAGAACCTCCTACGAGCAGTACTTC.

The rearrangement joins TRBV27 to TRBJ1-5; a possible D gene is TRBD1 (5 bases). Germline V gene sequence: CDR1 MNHEY, CDR2 SMNVEV (reference sequence). The V end lost 6 bases, the J end lost 0 bases, and 12 bases lay between the germline ends. The CDR3 is made up of 15 amino acids. Here the CDR3 DNA reads TGTGCCAGCAGGCCGTGGGGGGATAGCAATCAGCCCCAGCATTTT. This translates into CASRPWGDSNQPQHF.

The rearrangement links TRBV19 to TRBJ2-7; weak D call: TRBD1 (6 bases). Germline lookup yields CDR1 LNHDA and CDR2 SQIVND (reference sequence). The CDR3 extends over 13 amino acids. V was trimmed by 6 bases and J by 6 bases, leaving 15 bases between them. The CDR3 region has the DNA TGTGCCAGTAGCCTTGGGACACTCTCCGAGCAGTACTTC. This sequence encodes CASSLGTLSEQYF.

This clone was counted a single time. The chain's CDR3 is CASSLPGTSVMAQYF. The CDR3, as DNA: TGTGCCAGCAGCTTACCCGGGACTAGCGTTATGGCCCAGTACTTC. The chain recombines TRBV5-6 with TRBJ2-5, with TRBD2 identical over 10 bases. After removal of 2 bases from V and 9 bases from J, the junction contained 10 bases not matched to a gene. Per germline, CDR1 SGHDT and CDR2 YYEEEE. The CDR3 contains 15 residues.

CDR3 sequence (DNA): TGTGCCAGCAGCTATTTATCAGCTAACTATGGCTACACCTTC. Amino acid sequence: CASSYLSANYGYTF. The chain uses TRBV5-6 and TRBJ1-2; unclear D gene. Trimming took 3 bases from V and 0 from J, leaving 9 bases between them. The CDR3 is made up of 14 amino acids. Germline-derived CDR1 and CDR2 are SGHDT and YYEEEE.

This clone appeared a few times. The chain recombines TRBV6-2 or TRBV6-3 with TRBJ2-5; TRBD2 agrees at 14 bases. J gave up 3 bases and V 4 bases, and 4 bases lay outside the gene matches. CDR1 and CDR2 (germline): MNHEY, SVGEGT. This CDR3 spans 16 amino acids. The CDR3 DNA follows: TGTGCCAGCAGTTCGCGGACTAGCGGGGGGAAAGAGACCCAGTACTTC. Encoded protein: CASSSRTSGGKETQYF.

The J gene is TRBJ2-2, the V gene TRBV9; D gene unclear. Germline CDR1 reads SGDLS; CDR2 reads YYNGEE. The CDR3 length is 15 residues. Trimming removed 0 bases at V and 0 bases at J, with 6 bases between. The CDR3 sequence: CASSVGAANTGELFF. CDR3 nucleotides: TGTGCCAGCAGCGTAGGAGCCGCGAACACCGGGGAGCTGTTTTTT.

The CDR3 bases are TGCGCCAGCAGCTTGATCGGGGGGCTGTCTAGTTCCAATGAGCAGTTCTTC. Protein product: CASSLIGGLSSSNEQFF. This chain uses TRBV5-1 with TRBJ2-1, with TRBD2 as a possible D gene (7 bases). This CDR3 has 17 amino acids. From germline, CDR1 is SGHRS and CDR2 YFSETQ. Trimming left V 1 base short and J 6 bases short, with 20 bases between.

The chain joins TRBV7-2 to TRBJ2-7, with D tentatively TRBD1 (6 bases). V was trimmed by 1 base and J by 3 bases, leaving 13 bases between them. The CDR3 spans 15 residues. Per germline, CDR1 SGHTA and CDR2 FQGNSA. The CDR3 nucleotides are TGTGCCAGCAGCTTAGTGGGGACATCGGACTACGAGCAGTACTTC. It yields the protein CASSLVGTSDYEQYF.

V gene TRBV6-5 combines with J gene TRBJ2-1; 8 bases agree with TRBD2. Unmatched junction bases numbered 9, after V lost 7 bases and J lost 7 bases. The CDR3 runs 14 residues. Germline CDR1 MNHEY, CDR2 SVGAGI. This CDR3 is CASISGGPGNEQFF. For the CDR3, the DNA is TGTGCCAGCATTTCGGGAGGGCCGGGAAATGAGCAGTTCTTC.

The chain employs TRBV7-2 and TRBJ2-4, with 7 bases aligning to TRBD2. CDR3 length equals 16 residues. The germline V gene has CDR1 SGHTA and CDR2 FQGNSA. The junction had 8 bases not matched to a gene; V was cut back by 5 bases and J by 1 base. As DNA, the CDR3 is TGTGCCAGCAGCGAACGACTAGCTCCGGCCAAAAACATTCAGTACTTC. The encoded protein is CASSERLAPAKNIQYF.

The chain couples TRBV27 to TRBJ1-5; D not certain. This CDR3 contains 13 residues. Trimming pared 5 bases from V and 3 bases from J, leaving 8 bases between. The germline V gene has CDR1 MNHEY and CDR2 SMNVEV (reference sequence). This chain's CDR3 is CASSSVFNQPQHF. In DNA, the CDR3 is TGTGCCAGCAGTAGCGTATTCAATCAGCCCCAGCATTTT.

The rearrangement joins TRBV23-1 to TRBJ2-2; D is uncertain. TRBV23-1 is reported as an ORF; its role is uncertain. Trimming shortened V by 6 bases and J by 1 base, and 18 bases separated the two germline ends. CDR3 size: 17 residues. In DNA, the CDR3 is TGCGCCAGCAGCCTGGGCTACAATCCCGGGAACACCGGGGAGCTGTTTTTT. It yields the protein CASSLGYNPGNTGELFF.

V is TRBV5-1 and J is TRBJ1-6; D unclear. CDR1 and CDR2 from the germline V gene are SGHRS and YFSETQ. The CDR3 sequence is 14 residues long. The V gene lost 0 bases and the J gene lost 7 bases, with 8 bases spanning the gap. The CDR3 sequence is CASSLDRSNSPLHF. The CDR3 DNA sequence: TGCGCCAGCAGCTTGGACAGATCAAATTCACCCCTCCACTTT.